What follows describes a single T cell receptor beta chain. The antigen is undetermined. These data come from a study of T cells in Graves' hyperthyroidism and ophthalmopathy. Study outcomes and limitations: Ophthalmopathy got predicted by the model a median about 6.7 months before its onset.

CDR1 and CDR2 from the germline V gene are SGHNT and YYREEE (reference sequence). V lost 3 bases and J lost 4, with 10 bases in between. CDR3 size: 13 residues. The CDR3 regions of TCR beta were amplified from RNA transcripts. HTBI primers were the set used in a first-round RT-PCR of the TCR CDR3. Each CDR3 protein gets one entry after TCRdb re-called the multiplex PCR reads with MiXCR. The table has 350,000 to 400,000 distinct CDR3 sequences, about 14% seen once; the top ten hold approximately 10%. This receptor was taken from a woman aged 55-70 years with Graves' hyperthyroidism. The sequenced material came from blood. The chain has TRBV5-4 and TRBJ1-1; D is unresolved. CDR3 loop: CASSSYATTEAFF. CDR3 DNA sequence: TGTGCCAGCAGCTCCTACGCGACCACTGAAGCTTTCTTT.